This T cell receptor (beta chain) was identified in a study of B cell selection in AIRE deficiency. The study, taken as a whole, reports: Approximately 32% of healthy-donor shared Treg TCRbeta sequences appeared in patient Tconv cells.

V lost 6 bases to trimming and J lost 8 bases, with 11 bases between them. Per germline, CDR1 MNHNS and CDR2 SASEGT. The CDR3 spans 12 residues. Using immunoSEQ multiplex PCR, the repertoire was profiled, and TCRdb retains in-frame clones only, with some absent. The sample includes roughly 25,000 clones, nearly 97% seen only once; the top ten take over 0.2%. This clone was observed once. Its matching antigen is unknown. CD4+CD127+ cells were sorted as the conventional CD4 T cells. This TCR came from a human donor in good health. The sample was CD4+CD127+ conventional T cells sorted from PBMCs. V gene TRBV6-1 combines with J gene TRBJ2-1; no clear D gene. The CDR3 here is CASRLAPHEQFF. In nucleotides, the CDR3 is TGTGCCAGCAGGTTAGCTCCCCATGAGCAGTTCTTC.